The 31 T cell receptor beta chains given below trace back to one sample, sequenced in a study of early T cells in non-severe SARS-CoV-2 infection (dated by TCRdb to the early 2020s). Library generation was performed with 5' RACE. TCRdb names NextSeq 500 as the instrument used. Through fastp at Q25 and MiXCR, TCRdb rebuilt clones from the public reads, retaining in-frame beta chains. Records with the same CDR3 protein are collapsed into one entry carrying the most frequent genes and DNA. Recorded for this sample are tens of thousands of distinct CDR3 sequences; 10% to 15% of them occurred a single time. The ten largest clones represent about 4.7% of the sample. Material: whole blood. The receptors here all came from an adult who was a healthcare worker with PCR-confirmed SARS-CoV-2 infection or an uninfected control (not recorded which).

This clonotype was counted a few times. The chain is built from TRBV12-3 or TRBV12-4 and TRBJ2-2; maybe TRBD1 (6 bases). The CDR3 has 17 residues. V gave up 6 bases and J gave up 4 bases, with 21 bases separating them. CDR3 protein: CASSRTRTGYSTGELFF. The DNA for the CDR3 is TGTGCCAGCAGCCGAACGAGAACAGGGTATAGCACCGGGGAGCTGTTTTTT.

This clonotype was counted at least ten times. The CDR3 spells CASSLSGPWNEQYF. The CDR3 nucleotides are TGTGCCAGCAGTCTCTCGGGGCCATGGAACGAGCAGTACTTC. This chain connects TRBV27 to TRBJ2-7, with D perhaps TRBD1 or TRBD2 (5 bases each). CDR3 length: 14 amino acids. CDR1 is MNHEY, CDR2 SMNVEV, per germline (reference sequence). Deletions cut 5 bases from V and 5 bases from J, with 16 bases between.

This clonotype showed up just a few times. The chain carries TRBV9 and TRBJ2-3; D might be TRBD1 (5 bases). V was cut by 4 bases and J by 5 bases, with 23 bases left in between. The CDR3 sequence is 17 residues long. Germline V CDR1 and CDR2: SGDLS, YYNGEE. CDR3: CASSPPGISGKGDTQYF. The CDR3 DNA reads TGTGCCAGCAGCCCCCCAGGAATTTCAGGGAAAGGAGATACGCAGTATTTT.

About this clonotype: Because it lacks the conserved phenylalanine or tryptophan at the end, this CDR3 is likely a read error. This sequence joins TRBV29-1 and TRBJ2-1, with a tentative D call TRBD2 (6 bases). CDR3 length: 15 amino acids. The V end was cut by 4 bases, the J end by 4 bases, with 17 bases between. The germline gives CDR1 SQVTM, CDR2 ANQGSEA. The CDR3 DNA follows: TGCAGCGTTGGAAGGCTTAGCGGCCCTTACAATGAGCAGTTCTCC. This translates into CSVGRLSGPYNEQFS.

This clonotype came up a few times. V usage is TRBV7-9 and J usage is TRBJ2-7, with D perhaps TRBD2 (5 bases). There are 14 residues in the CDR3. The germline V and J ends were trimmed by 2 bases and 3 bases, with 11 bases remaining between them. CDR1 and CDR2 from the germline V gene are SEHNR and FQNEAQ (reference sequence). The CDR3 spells CASSLKGAGYEQYF. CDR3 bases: TGTGCCAGCAGCTTAAAGGGCGCGGGCTACGAGCAGTACTTC. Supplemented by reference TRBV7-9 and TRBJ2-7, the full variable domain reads DTGVSQNPRHKITKRGQNVTFRCDPISEHNRLYWYRQTLGQGPEFLTYFQNEAQLEKSRLLSDRFSAERPKGSFSTLEIQRTEQGDSAMYLCASSLKGAGYEQYFGPGTRLTVT.

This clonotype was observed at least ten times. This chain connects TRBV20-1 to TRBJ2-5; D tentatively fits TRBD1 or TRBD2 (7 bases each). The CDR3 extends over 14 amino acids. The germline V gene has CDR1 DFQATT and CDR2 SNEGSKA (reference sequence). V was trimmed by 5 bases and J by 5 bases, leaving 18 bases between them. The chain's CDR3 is CSAPPTGRVETQYF. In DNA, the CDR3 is TGCAGTGCTCCACCGACAGGGAGGGTGGAGACCCAGTACTTC.

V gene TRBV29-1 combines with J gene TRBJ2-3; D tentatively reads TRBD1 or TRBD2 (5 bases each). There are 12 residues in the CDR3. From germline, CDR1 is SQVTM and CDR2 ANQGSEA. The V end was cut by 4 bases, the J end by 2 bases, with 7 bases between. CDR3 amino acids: CSVVGTTDTQYF. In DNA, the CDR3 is TGCAGCGTTGTCGGGACCACAGATACGCAGTATTTT.

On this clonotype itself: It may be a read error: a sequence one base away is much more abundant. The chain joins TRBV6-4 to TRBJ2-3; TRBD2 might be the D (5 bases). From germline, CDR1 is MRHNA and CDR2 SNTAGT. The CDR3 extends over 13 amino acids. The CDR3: CANSLTRSDTQYF. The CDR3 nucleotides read TGTGCCAACAGTCTAACTAGATCAGATACGCAGTATTTT.

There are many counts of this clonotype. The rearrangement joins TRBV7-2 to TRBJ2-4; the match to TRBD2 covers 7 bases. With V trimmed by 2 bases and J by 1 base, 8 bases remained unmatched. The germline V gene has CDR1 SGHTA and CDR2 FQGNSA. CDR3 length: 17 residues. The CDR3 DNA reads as TGTGCCAGCAGCTTAATGTCGGGAGGAGGTGCCAAAAACATTCAGTACTTC. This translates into CASSLMSGGGAKNIQYF.

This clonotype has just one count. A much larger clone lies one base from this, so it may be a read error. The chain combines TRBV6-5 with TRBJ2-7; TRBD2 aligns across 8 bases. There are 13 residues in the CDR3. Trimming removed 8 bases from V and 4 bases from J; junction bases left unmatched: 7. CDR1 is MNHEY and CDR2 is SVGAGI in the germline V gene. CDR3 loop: CASLRRGGYEQYF. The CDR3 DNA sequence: TGTGCCAGCTTACGCCGGGGGGGTTACGAGCAGTACTTC.

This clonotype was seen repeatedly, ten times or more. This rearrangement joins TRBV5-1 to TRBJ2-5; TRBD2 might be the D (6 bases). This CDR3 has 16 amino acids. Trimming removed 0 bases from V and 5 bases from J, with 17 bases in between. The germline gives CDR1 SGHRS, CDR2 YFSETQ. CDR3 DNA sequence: TGCGCCAGCAGCTTGGTGGGGACTCCCTTACGGGAGACCCAGTACTTC. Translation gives CASSLVGTPLRETQYF.

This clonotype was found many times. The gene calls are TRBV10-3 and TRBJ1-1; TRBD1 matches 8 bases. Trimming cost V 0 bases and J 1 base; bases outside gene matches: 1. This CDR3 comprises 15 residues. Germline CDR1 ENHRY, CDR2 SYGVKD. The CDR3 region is CAISESDRENTEAFF. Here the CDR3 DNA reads TGTGCCATCAGTGAGTCGGACAGGGAGAACACTGAAGCTTTCTTT.

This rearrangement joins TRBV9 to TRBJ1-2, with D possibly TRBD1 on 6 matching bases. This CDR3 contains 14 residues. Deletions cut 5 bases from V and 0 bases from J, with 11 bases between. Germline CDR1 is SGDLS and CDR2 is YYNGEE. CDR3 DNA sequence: TGTGCCAGCAGGGACAGCCCCGCTAACTATGGCTACACCTTC. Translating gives CASRDSPANYGYTF.

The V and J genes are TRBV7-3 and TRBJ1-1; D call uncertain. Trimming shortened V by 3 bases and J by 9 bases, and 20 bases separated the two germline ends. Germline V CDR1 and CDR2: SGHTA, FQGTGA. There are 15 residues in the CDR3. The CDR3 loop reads CASSFDGEEKAKAFF. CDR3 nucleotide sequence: TGTGCCAGCAGCTTTGATGGGGAAGAGAAGGCCAAAGCTTTCTTT. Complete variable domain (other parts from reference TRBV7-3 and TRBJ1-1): GAGVSQTPSNKVTEKGKYVELRCDPISGHTALYWYRQSLGQGPEFLIYFQGTGAADDSGLPNDRFFAVRPEGSVSTLKIQRTERGDSAVYLCASSFDGEEKAKAFFGQGTRLTVV.

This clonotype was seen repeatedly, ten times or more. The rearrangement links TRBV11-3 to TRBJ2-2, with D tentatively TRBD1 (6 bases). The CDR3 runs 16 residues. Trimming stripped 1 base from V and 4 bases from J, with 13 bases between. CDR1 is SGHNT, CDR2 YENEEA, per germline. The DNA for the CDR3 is TGTGCCAGCAGCTTAGCCTTTACAGGGCCCACCGGGGAGCTGTTTTTT. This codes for CASSLAFTGPTGELFF.

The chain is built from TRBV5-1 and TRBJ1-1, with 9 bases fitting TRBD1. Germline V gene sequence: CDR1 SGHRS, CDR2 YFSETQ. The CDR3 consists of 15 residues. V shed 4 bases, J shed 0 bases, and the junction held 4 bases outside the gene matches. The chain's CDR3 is CASSRDRAMNTEAFF. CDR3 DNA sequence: TGCGCCAGCAGCAGGGACAGGGCCATGAACACTGAAGCTTTCTTT.

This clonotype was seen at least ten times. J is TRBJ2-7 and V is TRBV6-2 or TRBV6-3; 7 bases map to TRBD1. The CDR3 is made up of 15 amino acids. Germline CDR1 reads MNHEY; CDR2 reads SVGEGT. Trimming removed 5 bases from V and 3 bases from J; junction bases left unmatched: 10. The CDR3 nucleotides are TGTGCCAGCAGTACCGACAGGGTTGTCCTCTACGAGCAGTACTTC. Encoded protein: CASSTDRVVLYEQYF.

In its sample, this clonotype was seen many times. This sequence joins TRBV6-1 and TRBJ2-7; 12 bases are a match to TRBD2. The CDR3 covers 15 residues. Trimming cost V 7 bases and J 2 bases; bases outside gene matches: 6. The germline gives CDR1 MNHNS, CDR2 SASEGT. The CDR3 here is CASTSGLAGPYEQYF. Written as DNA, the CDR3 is TGTGCCAGCACCTCGGGACTAGCGGGTCCCTACGAGCAGTACTTC.

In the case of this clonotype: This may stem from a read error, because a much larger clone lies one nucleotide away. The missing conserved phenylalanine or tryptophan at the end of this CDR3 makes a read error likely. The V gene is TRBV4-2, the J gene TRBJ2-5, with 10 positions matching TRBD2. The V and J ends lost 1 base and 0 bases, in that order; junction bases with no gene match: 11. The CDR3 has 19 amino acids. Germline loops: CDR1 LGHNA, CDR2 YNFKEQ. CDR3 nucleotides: TGTGCCAGCAGCCAAGGACGGCTAGCGGGGGCCCAACACCAAGAGACCCAGTACTCC. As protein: CASSQGRLAGAQHQETQYS.

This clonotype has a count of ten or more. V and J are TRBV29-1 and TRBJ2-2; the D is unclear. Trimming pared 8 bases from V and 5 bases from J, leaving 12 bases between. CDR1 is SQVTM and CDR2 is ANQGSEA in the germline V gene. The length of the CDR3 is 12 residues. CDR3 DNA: TGCAGCACGGATTCCAGGACCGGGGAGCTGTTTTTT. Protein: CSTDSRTGELFF.

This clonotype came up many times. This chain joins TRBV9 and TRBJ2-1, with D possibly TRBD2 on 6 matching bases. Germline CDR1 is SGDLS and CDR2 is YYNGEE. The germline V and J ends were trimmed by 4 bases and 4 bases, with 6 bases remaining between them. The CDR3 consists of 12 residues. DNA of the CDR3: TGTGCCAGCAGCCGGGGGTACAATGAGCAGTTCTTC. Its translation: CASSRGYNEQFF.

CDR3 protein: CASSQFGASQETQYF. Here the CDR3 DNA reads TGTGCCAGCAGCCAGTTCGGGGCCTCCCAAGAGACCCAGTACTTC. The rearrangement joins TRBV3-1 to TRBJ2-5; D assignment may be TRBD1 or TRBD2 (5 bases each). Germline loops: CDR1 LGHDT, CDR2 YNNKEL (reference sequence). V was cut by 3 bases and J by 1 base, with 12 bases left in between. The CDR3 spans 15 residues.

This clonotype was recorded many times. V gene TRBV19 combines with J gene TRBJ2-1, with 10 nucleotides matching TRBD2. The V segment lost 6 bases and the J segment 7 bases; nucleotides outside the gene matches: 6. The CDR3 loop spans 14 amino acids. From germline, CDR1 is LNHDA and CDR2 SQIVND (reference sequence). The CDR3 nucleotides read TGTGCCAGTAGGATAACGGGACTAGCGAATGAGCAGTTCTTC. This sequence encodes CASRITGLANEQFF.

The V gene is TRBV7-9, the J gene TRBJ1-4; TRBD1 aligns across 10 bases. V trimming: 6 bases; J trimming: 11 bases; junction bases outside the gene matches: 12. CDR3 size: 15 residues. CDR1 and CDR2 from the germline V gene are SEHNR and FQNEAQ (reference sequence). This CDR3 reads CASSETGTGVSKLFF. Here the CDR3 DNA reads TGTGCCAGCAGTGAAACCGGGACAGGGGTTTCTAAACTGTTTTTT.

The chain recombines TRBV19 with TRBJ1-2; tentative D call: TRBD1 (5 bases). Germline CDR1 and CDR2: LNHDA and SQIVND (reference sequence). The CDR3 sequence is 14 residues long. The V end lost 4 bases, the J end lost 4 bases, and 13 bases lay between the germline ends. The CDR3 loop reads CASSKQGGAYGYTF. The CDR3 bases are TGTGCCAGTAGTAAACAAGGAGGGGCCTATGGCTACACCTTC. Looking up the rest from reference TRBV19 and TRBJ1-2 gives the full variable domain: DGGITQSPKYLFRKEGQNVTLSCEQNLNHDAMYWYRQDPGQGLRLIYYSQIVNDFQKGDIAEGYSVSREKKESFPLTVTSAQKNPTAFYLCASSKQGGAYGYTFGSGTRLTVV.

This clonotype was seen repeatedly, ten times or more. The DNA for the CDR3 is TGTGCCAGCAGCCAACCGGGACTTCATTCACCCCTCCACTTT. Protein product: CASSQPGLHSPLHF. The J gene is TRBJ1-6, the V gene TRBV14; D may be TRBD1 (5 bases). CDR1 is SGHDN, CDR2 FVKESK, per germline. With 2 bases removed from V and 8 bases from J, the gap between germline ends came to 10 bases. The CDR3 length is 14 residues. Complete variable domain (other parts from reference TRBV14 and TRBJ1-6): EAGVTQFPSHSVIEKGQTVTLRCDPISGHDNLYWYRRVMGKEIKFLLHFVKESKQDESGMPNNRFLAERTGGTYSTLKVQPAELEDSGVYFCASSQPGLHSPLHFGNGTRLTVT.

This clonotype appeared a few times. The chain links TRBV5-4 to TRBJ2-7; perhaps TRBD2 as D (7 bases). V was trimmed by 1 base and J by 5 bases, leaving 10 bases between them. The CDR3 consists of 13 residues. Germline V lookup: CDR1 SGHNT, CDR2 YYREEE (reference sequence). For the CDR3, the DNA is TGTGCCAGCAGCTTGTTGGGGGGGCACGAGCAGTACTTC. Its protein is CASSLLGGHEQYF.

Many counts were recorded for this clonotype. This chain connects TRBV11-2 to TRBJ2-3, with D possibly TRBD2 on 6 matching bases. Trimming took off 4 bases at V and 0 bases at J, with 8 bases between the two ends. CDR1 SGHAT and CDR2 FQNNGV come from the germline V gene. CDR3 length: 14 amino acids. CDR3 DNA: TGTGCCAGCAGCTCAGGGACTAGCACAGATACGCAGTATTTT. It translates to CASSSGTSTDTQYF.

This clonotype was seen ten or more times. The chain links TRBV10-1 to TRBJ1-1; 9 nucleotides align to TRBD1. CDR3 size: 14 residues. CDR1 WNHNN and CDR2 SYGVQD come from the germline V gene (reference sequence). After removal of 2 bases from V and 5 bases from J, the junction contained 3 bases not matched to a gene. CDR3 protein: CASSENRGQTEAFF. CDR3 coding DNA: TGCGCCAGCAGTGAGAACAGGGGGCAAACTGAAGCTTTCTTT.

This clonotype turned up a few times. CDR3 nucleotide sequence: TGTGCCAGCAGCGTTCGGTGGGTGAGCACAGATACGCAGTATTTT. It is translated as CASSVRWVSTDTQYF. The rearrangement links TRBV9 to TRBJ2-3; D not certain. This CDR3 comprises 15 residues. From germline, CDR1 is SGDLS and CDR2 YYNGEE. V was clipped by 2 bases and J by 0 bases, with 10 bases between them.

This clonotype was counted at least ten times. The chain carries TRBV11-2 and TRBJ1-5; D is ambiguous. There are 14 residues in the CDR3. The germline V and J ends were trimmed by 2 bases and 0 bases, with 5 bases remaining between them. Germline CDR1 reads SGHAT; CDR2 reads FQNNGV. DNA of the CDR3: TGTGCCAGCAGCTTAACCGGTAGCAATCAGCCCCAGCATTTT. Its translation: CASSLTGSNQPQHF.